Described below is a single T cell receptor beta chain sequence and its context. The antigen remains undetermined. The authors produced cDNA by 5'RACE using 10-nucleotide random UMIs. MiXCR was run by TCRdb on the 5' RACE reads, yielding one entry per CDR3 protein. In the table there are some 86,000 distinct CDR3 sequences, 2% to 3% of which are singletons. The CDR3 covers 15 residues. J lost 0 bases, V lost 6 bases, and 8 bases had no gene match. Germline V gene lookup returns CDR1 LNHDA and CDR2 SQIVND (reference sequence). The data are from a study of neurological immune-mediated disorders. Study-level findings and limits: TCR-beta repertoires seemed private in all groups, with no expanded CDR3 amino acid sequences shared.

The unsorted libraries were generated from a total of 2 million PBMCs, which had been stored in RNAlater at -80 C. The sequencing sample was made of PBMCs. The chain couples TRBV19 to TRBJ2-7, with 7 bases identical to TRBD1. The clonotype originates from a woman in her thirties with multiple sclerosis. The CDR3 DNA sequence: TGTGCCAGTAGCTCACCGGGACAGAGCTCCTACGAGCAGTACTTC. It encodes CASSSPGQSSYEQYF. Filled out from reference TRBV19 and TRBJ2-7, the complete variable domain reads DGGITQSPKYLFRKEGQNVTLSCEQNLNHDAMYWYRQDPGQGLRLIYYSQIVNDFQKGDIAEGYSVSREKKESFPLTVTSAQKNPTAFYLCASSSPGQSSYEQYFGPGTRLTVT.